This T cell receptor beta chain was documented in a study of T-cell reconstitution after alpha-beta-depleted transplantation in children. Study-wide points: The authors attributed T-cell counts and diversity one year after transplant mostly to newly produced T cells. After transplant, at about two months, alpha-beta T cells were reportedly derived from several hundred expanded graft clones.

As to this clonotype: Antigen specificity is unknown.

There are 17 residues in the CDR3. After removal of 4 bases from V and 3 bases from J, the junction contained 12 bases not matched to a gene. The germline CDR1 and CDR2 sequences are ENHRY and SYGVKD. During its preparation, the TCRbeta library received unique molecular identifiers. A single record per CDR3 protein comes from TCRdb applying MiXCR to the PCR reads. The sample yields around 490,000 distinct CDR3 sequences, roughly 10% seen once. The sequencing used PBMCs, mostly from graft donor cells, collected 180 days after TCRalphabeta/CD19-depleted stem cell transplant. The source is a female patient aged 2 to 10 who had a stem cell transplant for aplastic anemia, so the T cells may come from the graft donor. The chain uses TRBV10-3 and TRBJ1-5, with 7 bases matching TRBD1. CDR3 in amino acids: CAISVGVLGTDNQPQHF. In DNA, the CDR3 is TGTGCCATCAGTGTAGGGGTCCTCGGGACAGACAATCAGCCCCAGCATTTT.